This TCR beta chain originates from a study of blood T cells in healthy people across ages. Primers used in a second PCR of about 6 to 11 cycles were a sample-barcoded 5' primer and a J-beta primer mix. From the 5' RACE reads, TCRdb called clonotypes with MiXCR, one entry per CDR3 protein. Of about 720,000 distinct CDR3 sequences in the sample, approximately 21% are singletons; the top ten hold roughly 22%. This clonotype has a handful of counts. The germline V gene encodes CDR1 KGHSH and CDR2 LQKENI. V shed 2 bases and J shed 4 bases, with 11 bases lying between them. This CDR3 is built from 14 residues.

The sample consisted of blood. This clonotype was sampled from a man between 65 and 80 years old in good health. The gene calls are TRBV18 and TRBJ1-1, with no clear D. The CDR3 region has the DNA TGTGCCAGCTCACCATTACAGCATTTCACTGAAGCTTTCTTT. Residues: CASSPLQHFTEAFF. Together with reference TRBV18 and TRBJ1-1, the CDR3 gives the full variable domain: NAGVMQNPRHLVRRRGQEARLRCSPMKGHSHVYWYRQLPEEGLKFMVYLQKENIIDESGMPKERFSAEFPKEGPSILRIQQVVRGDSAAYFCASSPLQHFTEAFFGQGTRLTVV.